This T cell receptor (beta chain) emerged from a study of T cell responses to AZD1222 COVID-19 vaccine. Findings of the study overall: Baseline seropositivity occurred in only a handful of AZD1222 recipients. Repertoires in all cases were sampled only once the peak T cell response had passed.

About this clone itself: Its antigen is unknown.

Germline CDR1 reads SGHNT; CDR2 reads YYREEE (reference sequence). The CDR3 totals 13 residues. V shed 6 bases and J shed 4 bases, with 12 bases lying between them. The data were produced by immunoSEQ multiplex PCR, yet TCRdb's version contains in-frame clones alone and is incomplete. The sample lists 180,000 or so clones, over 90% seen once, with more than 1.5% in the top ten. The receptor comes from an adult who received the AZD1222 COVID-19 vaccine. The input for sequencing was peripheral blood, taken 28 days after the second AZD1222 dose. The genes are TRBV5-4 and TRBJ2-3; D unclear. The CDR3: CASMIFSSDTQYF. Here the CDR3 DNA reads TGTGCCAGCATGATTTTTAGCTCAGATACGCAGTATTTT.